This is a list of T cell receptor beta chains from one sample in a study of regulatory T cells in long-lasting Graves disease. TCRdb fed the multiplex PCR reads into MiXCR, producing one record per CDR3 protein. This sample has 200,000 to 250,000 distinct CDR3 sequences, with just over 20% found just once. The source material was peripheral blood mononuclear cells (PBMCs), sampled at new diagnosis, from a patient treated with antithyroid drugs. The receptors were gathered from a female donor with Graves disease. Each CDR3 is given with its conserved first and last residue. The D gene is left open where the match is weak. Clone size is not always given. Where it is, it says once, few, many or a class for expanded clones.

>TRBV6-1|TRBJ1-1|NA|many
CASSEGLGQEAFF
TGTGCCAGCAGTGAAGGTTTAGGACAGGAAGCTTTCTTT
>TRBV14|TRBJ1-6|TRBD1|many
CASSRQGNNSPLHF
TGTGCCAGCAGCCGACAGGGTAACAATTCACCCCTCCACTTT
>TRBV6-1|TRBJ2-7|NA|many
CASILSGGTLPPYEQYF
TGTGCCAGCATCCTATCCGGCGGGACCCTTCCACCCTACGAGCAGTACTTC
>TRBV12-3/TRBV12-4|TRBJ2-7|NA|NA
CASSTMYEQYF
TGTGCCAGCAGCACTATGTACGAGCAGTACTTC
>TRBV20-1|TRBJ2-1|TRBD2|NA
CSARVGTSGGGDSQFF
TGCAGTGCCAGAGTCGGGACTAGCGGGGGGGGCGACTCGCAGTTCTTC
>TRBV2|TRBJ1-5|NA|NA
CASGRPQHF
TGTGCCAGTGGACGGCCCCAGCATTTT
>TRBV11-3|TRBJ2-7|NA|few
CATPLGSKQYF
TGTGCCACCCCATTGGGTTCGAAGCAGTACTTC
>TRBV2|TRBJ2-1|NA|many
CASSDRGVENEQFF
TGTGCCAGCAGTGACCGCGGGGTCGAGAATGAGCAGTTCTTC
>TRBV29-1|TRBJ2-3|TRBD2|few
CSVDGTGGSDTQYF
TGCAGCGTTGACGGGACGGGAGGATCAGATACGCAGTATTTT
>TRBV20-1|TRBJ2-1|TRBD2|many
CSARDPSPRGREQFF
TGCAGTGCTAGAGATCCATCACCACGCGGGAGGGAGCAGTTCTTC
>TRBV5-5|TRBJ2-1|NA|many
CASSLGGAIFNEQFF
TGTGCCAGCAGCCTGGGGGGGGCTATCTTCAATGAGCAGTTCTTC
>TRBV9|TRBJ2-1|NA|few
CASSVAPSSYNEQFF
TGTGCCAGCAGCGTAGCCCCGAGCTCCTACAATGAGCAGTTCTTC
>TRBV5-5|TRBJ2-3|NA|many
CASSFGQRTDTQYF
TGTGCCAGCAGCTTTGGCCAGCGCACAGATACGCAGTATTTT
>TRBV6-1|TRBJ2-1|NA|NA
CASSQADPSYNEQFF
TGTGCCAGCAGTCAAGCGGATCCCTCCTACAATGAGCAGTTCTTC
>TRBV18|TRBJ1-2|NA|NA
CASSPGSHYGYTF
TGTGCCAGCTCACCAGGGAGCCACTATGGCTACACCTTC
>TRBV5-1|TRBJ1-1|NA|many
CASSYRLSNTEAFF
TGCGCCAGCAGCTATCGACTTTCGAACACTGAAGCTTTCTTT
>TRBV20-1|TRBJ2-7|TRBD2|NA
CSVGGAEGPLRYEQYF
TGCAGTGTCGGGGGGGCAGAGGGGCCCCTTCGCTACGAGCAGTACTTC
>TRBV20-1|TRBJ1-5|TRBD1|many
CSQPGQGNQPQHF
TGCAGTCAACCGGGACAGGGGAATCAGCCCCAGCATTTT
>TRBV4-3|TRBJ1-3|NA|NA
CAGSQGRSGNTIYF
TGCGCCGGCAGCCAAGGGAGGTCTGGAAACACCATATATTTT
>TRBV18|TRBJ1-2|NA|many
CASSPPGIGGYTF
TGTGCCAGCTCACCTCCCGGGATAGGCGGCTACACCTTC
>TRBV7-2|TRBJ2-7|NA|NA
CASSFYICSARDSPGEQYF
NA
>TRBV11-3|TRBJ2-5|TRBD1|many
CASSSGQGEEETQYF
TGTGCCAGCAGCTCCGGACAGGGAGAGGAAGAGACCCAGTACTTC
>TRBV5-1|TRBJ1-4|NA|many
CASSLGLSNEKLFF
TGCGCCAGCAGCTTAGGGTTGTCTAATGAAAAACTGTTTTTT
>TRBV28|TRBJ2-7|TRBD1|few
CASNSGGSEQYF
TGTGCCAGCAACTCAGGGGGCTCCGAGCAGTACTTC
>TRBV19|TRBJ2-3|TRBD1|NA
CASSAGTVTDTQYF
TGTGCCAGTAGCGCCGGGACAGTCACAGATACGCAGTATTTT
>TRBV10-1|TRBJ1-1|NA|many
CASKDGVNTEAFF
TGCGCCAGCAAGGACGGAGTGAACACTGAAGCTTTCTTT
>TRBV27|TRBJ2-7|TRBD2|many
CASSSSGLLSEQYF
TGTGCCAGCAGCTCTAGCGGCCTCCTCAGTGAGCAGTACTTC
>TRBV6-2/TRBV6-3|TRBJ1-5|NA|many
CASSYPTDLANQPQHF
TGTGCCAGCAGTTACCCGACGGATCTAGCAAATCAGCCCCAGCATTTT
>TRBV2|TRBJ2-1|TRBD2|NA
CASSGLAGGPDEQFF
TGTGCCAGCAGTGGACTAGCGGGGGGCCCCGATGAGCAGTTCTTC
>TRBV6-2/TRBV6-3|TRBJ2-5|NA|many
CASSYVSPGAGFGETQYF
TGTGCCAGCAGTTACGTGAGTCCAGGGGCAGGCTTTGGAGAGACCCAGTACTTC
>TRBV12-3/TRBV12-4|TRBJ1-1|TRBD1|NA
CASSRTDRDTEAFF
TGTGCCAGCAGTCGGACGGACAGGGACACTGAAGCTTTCTTT
>TRBV20-1|TRBJ1-3|NA|NA
CSATQGFGNTIYF
TGCAGTGCTACCCAGGGTTTCGGAAACACCATATATTTT
>TRBV15|TRBJ2-5|NA|many
CATSRDSQETQYF
TGTGCCACCAGCAGAGACAGCCAAGAGACCCAGTACTTC
>TRBV6-2/TRBV6-3|TRBJ1-2|NA|many
CASSYSISGDGNYGYTF
TGTGCCAGCAGTTACTCAATCTCCGGCGATGGTAACTATGGCTACACCTTC
>TRBV24-1|TRBJ2-2|TRBD1|many
CATSGGQGNTGELFF
TGTGCCACCAGTGGGGGACAGGGCAACACCGGGGAGCTGTTTTTT
>TRBV10-2|TRBJ1-5|NA|many
CASSATGAGQPQHF
TGCGCCAGCAGTGCGACTGGGGCAGGACAGCCCCAGCATTTT
>TRBV6-5|TRBJ2-5|TRBD2|few
CASSLGPSGNGTQYF
TGTGCCAGCAGTTTAGGTCCTAGCGGGAATGGGACCCAGTACTTC
>TRBV20-1|TRBJ1-1|NA|many
CSARAPQNTEAFF
TGCAGTGCTAGAGCCCCCCAGAACACTGAAGCTTTCTTT
>TRBV11-2|TRBJ2-1|TRBD2|many
CASSLMKTSGRAREQFF
TGTGCCAGCAGCTTAATGAAGACTAGCGGGAGGGCGAGGGAGCAGTTCTTC
>TRBV13|TRBJ2-3|TRBD2|many
CASSPTSVMPSHTDTQYF
TGTGCCAGCAGCCCCACTAGCGTAATGCCGTCTCACACAGATACGCAGTATTTT